What follows is one TCR beta chain and its context. The antigen this receptor binds is unknown. There are no base qualities to consult, and no much larger clone falls within one base. Synthetic TCR analog templates were spiked into each PCR to estimate absolute template abundance from read counts. Using the immunoSEQ assay, TCRbeta CDR3 regions were amplified from genomic DNA with bias-controlled V and J gene primers. Sequencing of rearranged TCRbeta segments was done at approximately 20X coverage. The paper's data handling went like this. Clustering was used to correct sequencing errors, and CDR3s were annotated against IMGT to assign V, D and J genes. Downstream analyses used only productive TCRbeta rearrangements, leaving out any out-of-frame or stop-codon sequences. Clonality was calculated as one minus the Shannon entropy normalized by the log of the number of unique productive sequences. Fisher's exact test with Benjamini-Hochberg correction, using a cutoff of adjusted p below 0.01, was how clones that differed between time points or between blood and tumor were identified. Imported from immuneACCESS, the table was reduced by TCRdb to in-frame sequences with V and J called. These copies leave out some clones; in studies compared against another copy, an unresolved V gene accounts for under half, and the cause of the remainder is not known. V and J calls and clone size follow that table, whereas D and trimming were derived from the DNA. Across this sample there are about 32,000 clones, with about nine tenths seen only once. 3% to 4.5% of the sample belongs to the ten largest clones.

In the germline V gene, CDR1 corresponds to SGHAT and CDR2 to FQNNGV. Relative to germline, V is 0 bases shorter and J is 6 bases shorter, with 9 bases between their ends. CDR3 length: 14 amino acids, cysteine to phenylalanine. CDR3 DNA is the only sequence kept; it has 42 bases, read in frame from the first base. This record comes from a study of PD-L1 blockade in urothelial cancer listed by TCRdb under 2017. In the study overall: Every patient began therapy in the mid-2010s and was given atezolizumab 1,200 mg intravenously every 3 weeks. In the same patients, pretreatment tumors underwent whole exome sequencing and RNA sequencing in addition to TCR sequencing. Progression-free survival longer than 6 months counted as durable clinical benefit, and TCR features were additionally tested against both progression-free and overall survival. Blood samples gave a median of around 140,000 T cells and tens of thousands of unique TCRs, with a median clonality of 0.080. An ECOG performance status of 0 or 1 was recorded for the patients, and 0 to 3 prior chemotherapy regimens had been received by the patients. About 85% of the roughly 29 patients were males with bladder-origin urothelial cancer, and 18 of 29 reported a prior smoking history. TCR sequencing covered pretreatment tumor samples and matched, serially collected peripheral blood taken before and after atezolizumab treatment. Somatic, immune and clinical correlates of response to PD-L1 blockade with atezolizumab in urothelial cancer were the focus of an exploratory multi-omic analysis. Pretreatment blood TCR-seq was available for under 35 patients, at least one posttreatment blood collection was obtained for some 24 patients, and tumor TCR-seq was available for some 24 patients. Blood samples were analyzed 3 weeks after the start of treatment (second dose) and 6 weeks after the start of treatment. Durable clinical benefit was achieved by nine patients but not by the remaining 20.

Overall study results and their limits: Because the sample size was small (n ≈ 31) and many exploratory analyses were performed, the results are intended to be hypothesis-generating. Improved progression-free and overall survival was found to be associated with pretreatment peripheral blood TCR clonality below the median. Patients with durable benefit showed greater expansion of tumor-associated TCR clones in peripheral blood 3 weeks after starting treatment (n of about 20, p = 0.022).

The cohort included some 30 patients with locally advanced or metastatic urothelial carcinoma who were treated at Memorial Sloan Kettering on a trial protocol. Peripheral blood mononuclear cells were collected pretreatment and during treatment, with between 1 and 8 total time points per patient. The Qiagen DNeasy Blood extraction kit was used to purify genomic DNA from total PBMCs and from tumor samples. Collected pretreatment and during treatment, PBMCs were isolated and stored as previously described. The sample here was PBMCs, taken around atezolizumab (anti-PD-L1) treatment. The chain links TRBV11-2 with TRBJ1-5; TRBD1 is possibly the D segment (5 matching bases). The receptor's source is a man aged 45-65 years with urothelial cancer. The DNA sequence follows: TGTGCCAGCAGCTTAGACAGGAGGGGTCAGCCCCAGCATTTT. This sequence encodes CASSLDRRGQPQHF. When the CDR3 is completed using the reference TRBV11-2 and TRBJ1-5 genes on either side, the full variable domain is EAGVAQSPRYKIIEKRQSVAFWCNPISGHATLYWYQQILGQGPKLLIQFQNNGVVDDSQLPKDRFSAERLKGVDSTLKIQPAKLEDSAVYLCASSLDRRGQPQHFGDGTRLSIL.